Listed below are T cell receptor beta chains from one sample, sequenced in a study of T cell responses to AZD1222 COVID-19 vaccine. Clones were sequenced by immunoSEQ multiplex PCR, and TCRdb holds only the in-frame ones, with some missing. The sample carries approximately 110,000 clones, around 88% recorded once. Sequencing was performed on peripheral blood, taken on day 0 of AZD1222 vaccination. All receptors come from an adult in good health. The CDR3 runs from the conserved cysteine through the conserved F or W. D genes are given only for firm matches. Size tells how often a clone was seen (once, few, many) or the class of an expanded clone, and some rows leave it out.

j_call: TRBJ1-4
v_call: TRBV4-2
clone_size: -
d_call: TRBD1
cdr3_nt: TGTGCCAGCAGCTTAATACCGGGACAGGGGGCTGAAAAACTGTTTTTT
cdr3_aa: CASSLIPGQGAEKLFF

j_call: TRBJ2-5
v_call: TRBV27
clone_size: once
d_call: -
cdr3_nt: TGTGCCAGCACTGATAAGAGCACGTCTATCGGGGAGACCCAGTACTTC
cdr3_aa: CASTDKSTSIGETQYF

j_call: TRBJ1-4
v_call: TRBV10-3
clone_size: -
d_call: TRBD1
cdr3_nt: TGTGCCATCAGTGCTCGGGACAGGGGGGAACTGTTTTTT
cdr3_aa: CAISARDRGELFF

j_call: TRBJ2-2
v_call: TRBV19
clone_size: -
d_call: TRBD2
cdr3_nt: TGTGCCAGTAGTCCCTTTCCGGGGGGGCCATCCGGGGAGCTGTTTTTT
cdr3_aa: CASSPFPGGPSGELFF

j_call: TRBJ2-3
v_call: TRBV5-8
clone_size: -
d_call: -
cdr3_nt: TGTGCCAGCAGCCTAGGGGTTTTAGGTACAGATACGCAGTATTTT
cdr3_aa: CASSLGVLGTDTQYF

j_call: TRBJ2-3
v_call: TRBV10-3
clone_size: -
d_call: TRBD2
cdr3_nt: TGTGCCACCCTCCTAGCGGGGGGTGACACAGATACGCAGTATTTT
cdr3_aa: CATLLAGGDTDTQYF

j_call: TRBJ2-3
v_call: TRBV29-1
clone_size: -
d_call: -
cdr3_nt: TGCAGCGTTGAACAGATTATTAGCACAGATACGCAGTATTTT
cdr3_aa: CSVEQIISTDTQYF

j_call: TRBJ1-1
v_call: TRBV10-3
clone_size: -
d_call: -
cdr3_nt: TGTGCCATCATGGAGAACACTGAAGCTTTCTTT
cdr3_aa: CAIMENTEAFF

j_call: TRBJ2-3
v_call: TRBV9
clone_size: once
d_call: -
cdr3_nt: TGTGCCAGCAGCGTAAGGGCAGGCCTTCCTAGCACAGATACGCAGTATTTT
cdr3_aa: CASSVRAGLPSTDTQYF

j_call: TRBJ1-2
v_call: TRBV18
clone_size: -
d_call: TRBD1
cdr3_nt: TGTGCCAGCTCACCCAACCAAAGCCCAGGGGGCCATGGCTACACCTTC
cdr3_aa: CASSPNQSPGGHGYTF

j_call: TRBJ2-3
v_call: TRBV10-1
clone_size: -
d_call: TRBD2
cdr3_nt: TGCGCCAGCAGTGCCGGGGGGACAGATACGCAGTATTTT
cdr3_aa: CASSAGGTDTQYF

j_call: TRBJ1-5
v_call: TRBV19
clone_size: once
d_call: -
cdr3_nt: TGTGCCAGTAGTATAAGTGAGCGCCAGCCCCAGCATTTT
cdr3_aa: CASSISERQPQHF

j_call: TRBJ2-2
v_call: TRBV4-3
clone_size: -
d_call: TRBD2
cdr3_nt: TGCGCCAGCAGCCAGAGGGCGGAAATAGCGGGGGGAACCGGGGAGCTGTTTTTT
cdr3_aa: CASSQRAEIAGGTGELFF

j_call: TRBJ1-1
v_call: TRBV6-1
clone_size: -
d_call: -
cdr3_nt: TGTGCCAGCAGTGAAGGGATCAGGGGAGCTTTCTTT
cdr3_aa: CASSEGIRGAFF

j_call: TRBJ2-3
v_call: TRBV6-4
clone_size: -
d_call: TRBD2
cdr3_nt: TGTGCCAGCAGTGACTCCGGGGGGGGCACAGATACGCAGTATTTT
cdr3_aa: CASSDSGGGTDTQYF

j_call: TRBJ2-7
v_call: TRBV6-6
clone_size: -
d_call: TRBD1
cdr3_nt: TGTGCCAGCTATTCCGGGACAGGCCACGAGCAGTACTTC
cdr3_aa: CASYSGTGHEQYF

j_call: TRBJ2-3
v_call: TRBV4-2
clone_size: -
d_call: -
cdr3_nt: TGTGCCAGCAGCCAAGGTCCGGGCGGGGGCGGGGCAGATACGCAGTATTTT
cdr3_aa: CASSQGPGGGGADTQYF

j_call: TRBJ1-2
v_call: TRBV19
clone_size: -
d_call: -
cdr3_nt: TGTGCCAGTAGTATTGGGTCAGCTAACTATGGCTACACCTTC
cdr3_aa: CASSIGSANYGYTF

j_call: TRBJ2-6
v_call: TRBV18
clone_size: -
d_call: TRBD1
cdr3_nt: TGTGCCAGCTCGAAAGCCGGGACAGGGGTCGCTGGGGCCAACGTCCTGACTTTC
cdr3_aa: CASSKAGTGVAGANVLTF

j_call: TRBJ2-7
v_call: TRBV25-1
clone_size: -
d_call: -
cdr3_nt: TGTGCCAGCAGTGATCCGAGGGGACCCATCTACGAGCAGTACTTC
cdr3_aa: CASSDPRGPIYEQYF

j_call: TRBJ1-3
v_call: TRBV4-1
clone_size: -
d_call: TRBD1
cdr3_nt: TGCGCCAGCAGCCAAGGTCGGGACAGGACCGTCTCTGGAAACACCATATATTTT
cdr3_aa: CASSQGRDRTVSGNTIYF

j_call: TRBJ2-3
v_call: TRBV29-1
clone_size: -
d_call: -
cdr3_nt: TGCAGCGTTGCTGGAGGGGGCCTCCCCACAGATACGCAGTATTTT
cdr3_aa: CSVAGGGLPTDTQYF

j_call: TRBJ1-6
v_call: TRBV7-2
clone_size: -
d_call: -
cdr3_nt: TGTGCCAGCAGCACCCGAATGGGGTTGACGTCCTATAATTCACCCCTCCACTTT
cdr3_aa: CASSTRMGLTSYNSPLHF

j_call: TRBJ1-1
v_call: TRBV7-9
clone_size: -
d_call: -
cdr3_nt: TGTGCCAGCAGCCCTGAGACCGGGAATGGGAACACTGAAGCTTTCTTT
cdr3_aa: CASSPETGNGNTEAFF

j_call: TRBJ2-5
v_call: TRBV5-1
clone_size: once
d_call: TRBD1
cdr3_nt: TGCGCCAGCAGCTTGGATATTAGGGGGCCCCAGTACTTC
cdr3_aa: CASSLDIRGPQYF

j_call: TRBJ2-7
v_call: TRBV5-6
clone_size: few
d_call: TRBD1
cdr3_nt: TGTGCCAGCAGTTGGACAGGGGGGAACGAGCAGTACTTC
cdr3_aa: CASSWTGGNEQYF

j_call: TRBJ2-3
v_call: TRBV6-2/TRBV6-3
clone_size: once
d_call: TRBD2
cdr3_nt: TGTGCCAGCAGTTATGGGGGGGATGACACAGATACGCAGTATTTT
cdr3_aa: CASSYGGDDTDTQYF

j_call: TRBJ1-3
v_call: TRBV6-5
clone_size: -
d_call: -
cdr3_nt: TGTGCCAGCAGTTACTCAAGGACCGGTGGAAACACCATATATTTT
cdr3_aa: CASSYSRTGGNTIYF

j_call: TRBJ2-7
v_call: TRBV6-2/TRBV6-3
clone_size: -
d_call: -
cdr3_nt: TGTGCCAGCAGTTACTCGGTTGGTGGGCAGGCGCTCTACGAGCAGTACTTC
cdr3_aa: CASSYSVGGQALYEQYF

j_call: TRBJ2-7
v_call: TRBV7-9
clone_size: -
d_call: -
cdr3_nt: TGTGCCAGCAGCTTTGGAGCAGGGGCCTACGAGCAGTACTTC
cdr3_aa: CASSFGAGAYEQYF

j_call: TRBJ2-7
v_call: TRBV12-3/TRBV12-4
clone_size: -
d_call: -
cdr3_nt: TGTGCCAGCAGTGGTCGGGACTTC
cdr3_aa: CASSGRDF

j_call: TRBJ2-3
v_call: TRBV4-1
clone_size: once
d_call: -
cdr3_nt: TGCGCCAGCAGCCCTGCTAGGGTGAACACAGATACGCAGTATTTT
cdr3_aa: CASSPARVNTDTQYF

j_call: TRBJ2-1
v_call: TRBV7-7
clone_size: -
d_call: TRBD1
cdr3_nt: TGTGCCAGCAGCTCCGGGACAGGGGCTGGAAATGAGCAGTTCTTC
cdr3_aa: CASSSGTGAGNEQFF

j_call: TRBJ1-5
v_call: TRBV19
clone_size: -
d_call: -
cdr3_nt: TGTGCCAGTCACGTGCAGGGAGGTAATCAGCCCCAGCATTTT
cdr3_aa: CASHVQGGNQPQHF

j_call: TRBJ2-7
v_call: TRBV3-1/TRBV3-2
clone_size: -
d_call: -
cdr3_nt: TGTGCCAGCAGCCCTAATGAGGCGGGGATGGACGAGCAGTACTTC
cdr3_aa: CASSPNEAGMDEQYF

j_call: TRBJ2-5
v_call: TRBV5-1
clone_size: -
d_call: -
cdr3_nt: TGCGCCAGCAGCCCCCCTCTTGGACAGTCCCCCCAAGAGACCCAGTACTTC
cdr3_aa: CASSPPLGQSPQETQYF

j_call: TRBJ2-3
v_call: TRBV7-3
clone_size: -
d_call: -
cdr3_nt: TGTGCCAGCAGCGAGGGCGCAGATACGCAGTATTTT
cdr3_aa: CASSEGADTQYF

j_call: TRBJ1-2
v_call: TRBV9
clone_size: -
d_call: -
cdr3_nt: TGTGCCAGCAGCGGGGCAGAGCCGTTCGGCTACACCTTC
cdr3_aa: CASSGAEPFGYTF

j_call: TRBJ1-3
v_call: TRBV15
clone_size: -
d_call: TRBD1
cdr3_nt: TGTGCCACCAGCAGAGGGGGGACAGGGACTGGAAACACCATATATTTT
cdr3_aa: CATSRGGTGTGNTIYF

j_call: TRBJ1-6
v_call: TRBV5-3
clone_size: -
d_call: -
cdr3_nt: TGTGCCAGAAGCTCGAAACACCAGAGCTCCTATAATTCACCCCTCCACTTT
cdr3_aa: CARSSKHQSSYNSPLHF

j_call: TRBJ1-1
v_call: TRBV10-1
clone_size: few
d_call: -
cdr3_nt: TGCGCCAGCAGTGATGGGCCCGGATTGAACACTGAAGCTTTCTTT
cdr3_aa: CASSDGPGLNTEAFF

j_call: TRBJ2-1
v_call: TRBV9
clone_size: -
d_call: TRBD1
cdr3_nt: TGTGCCAGCAGCGCAGGGGGTAGCTCCTACAATGAGCAGTTCTTC
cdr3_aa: CASSAGGSSYNEQFF

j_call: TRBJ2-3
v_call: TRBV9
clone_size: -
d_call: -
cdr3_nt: TGTGCCAGCAGCGTAGGGGACGGAGGGGCCACAGATACGCAGTATTTT
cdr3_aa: CASSVGDGGATDTQYF

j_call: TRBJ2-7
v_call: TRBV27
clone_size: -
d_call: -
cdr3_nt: TGTGCCAGCAGTCCCGGGCCCTACGAGCAGTACTTC
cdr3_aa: CASSPGPYEQYF

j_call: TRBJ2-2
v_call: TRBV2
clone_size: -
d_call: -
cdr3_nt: TGTGCCAGCAGTGAAGGGGGCGGGGAGCTGTTTTTT
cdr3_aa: CASSEGGGELFF

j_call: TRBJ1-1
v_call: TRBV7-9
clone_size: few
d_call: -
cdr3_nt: TGTGCCAGCAGCTTAGGTGGCACAAGGAACACTGAAGCTTTCTTT
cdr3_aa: CASSLGGTRNTEAFF

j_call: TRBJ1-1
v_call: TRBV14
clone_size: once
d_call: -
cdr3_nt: TGTGCCAGCAGCCGGTTAGGGCTGAACACTGAAGCTTTCTTT
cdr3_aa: CASSRLGLNTEAFF

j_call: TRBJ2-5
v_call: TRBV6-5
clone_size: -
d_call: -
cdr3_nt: TGTGCCAGCAGTTACGGGGGGATCATCTTGGAGACCCAGTACTTC
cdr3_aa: CASSYGGIILETQYF

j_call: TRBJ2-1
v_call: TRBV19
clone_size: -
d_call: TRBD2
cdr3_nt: TGTGCCAGTAGTAGGGACTACAGCTCCTACAATGAGCAGTTCTTC
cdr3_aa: CASSRDYSSYNEQFF

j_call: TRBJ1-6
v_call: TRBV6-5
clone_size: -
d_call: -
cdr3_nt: TGTGCCAGCAGTTACTCGGAGGCTGACCTTAATTCACCCCTCCACTTT
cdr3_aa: CASSYSEADLNSPLHF